This note documents a single T cell receptor (beta chain) sequence. This sample was taken from a study of T cell changes during pregnancy in multiple sclerosis. Libraries were prepared by immunoSEQ multiplex PCR; TCRdb keeps only in-frame clonotypes and omits some of them. The repertoire holds fewer than 70,000 clones, with roughly 94% as singletons. The sequence was collected from a female donor with multiple sclerosis, enrolled in a pregnancy study. The material sequenced was CD8+ T cells from peripheral blood mononuclear cells, taken in the third trimester of pregnancy.

The CDR3 nucleotides are TGTGCCAGCAGCGACGGGACAGATAACACCGGGGAGCTGTTTTTT. Its translation: CASSDGTDNTGELFF. The chain uses TRBV9 and TRBJ2-2, with TRBD1 matching 7 bases. The V gene end was trimmed by 3 bases and the J gene end by 2 bases; junction bases not matched to a gene: 4. The CDR3 is 15 amino acids. Germline V gene sequence: CDR1 SGDLS, CDR2 YYNGEE. Looking up the rest from reference TRBV9 and TRBJ2-2 gives the full variable domain: DSGVTQTPKHLITATGQRVTLRCSPRSGDLSVYWYQQSLDQGLQFLIQYYNGEERAKGNILERFSAQQFPDLHSELNLSSLELGDSALYFCASSDGTDNTGELFFGEGSRLTVL.